The 17 T cell receptor beta chains listed next were all sequenced from one sample in a study of cytomegalovirus exposure and HLA in healthy donors. Primers included in the PCR were 60 Vbeta and 13 Jbeta primers. Libraries were prepared by immunoSEQ multiplex PCR; TCRdb keeps only in-frame clonotypes and omits some of them. Among fewer than 100,000 clones listed, about four fifths were seen once. The source material was PBMCs. These receptor sequences come from a woman between 40 and 55 years old in good health and CMV-seronegative.

The chain joins TRBV29-1 to TRBJ2-7, with a weak D call TRBD1 (5 bases). The CDR3 loop spans 13 amino acids. Germline CDR1 is SQVTM and CDR2 is ANQGSEA. Trimming stripped 3 bases from V and 4 bases from J, with 13 bases between. As DNA, the CDR3 is TGCAGCGTTGAGACAGCGAGGTCGTACGAGCAGTACTTC. The encoded protein is CSVETARSYEQYF.

The chain recombines TRBV9 with TRBJ1-2; 7 nucleotides agree with TRBD1. This CDR3 has 16 residues. The ends lost 3 bases at V and 0 bases at J; junction bases unmatched: 8. CDR1 SGDLS and CDR2 YYNGEE come from the germline V gene. CDR3 amino acids: CASSGGGQRTNYGYTF. The CDR3 DNA follows: TGTGCCAGCAGCGGAGGGGGACAGAGGACTAACTATGGCTACACCTTC.

This chain connects TRBV19 to TRBJ1-3; 7 bases fit TRBD1. Germline-derived CDR1 and CDR2 are LNHDA and SQIVND (reference sequence). Trimming took 8 bases from V and 0 from J; bases not matched to a gene: 7. This CDR3 has 15 residues. The CDR3 region is CASGQHRGSGNTIYF. The DNA of the CDR3 is TGTGCCAGTGGACAGCACAGGGGCTCTGGAAACACCATATATTTT.

This clone was recorded only once. The V gene is TRBV9, the J gene TRBJ1-5; 10 nucleotides agree with TRBD1. V shed 0 bases, J shed 6 bases, and the junction held 3 bases outside the gene matches. CDR3 length: 15 amino acids. Germline CDR1 and CDR2: SGDLS and YYNGEE. CDR3 amino acids: CASSVGGTGVQPQHF. In DNA, the CDR3 is TGTGCCAGCAGCGTAGGTGGGACAGGGGTTCAGCCCCAGCATTTT. The full variable domain, rest sourced from reference TRBV9 and TRBJ1-5, is DSGVTQTPKHLITATGQRVTLRCSPRSGDLSVYWYQQSLDQGLQFLIQYYNGEERAKGNILERFSAQQFPDLHSELNLSSLELGDSALYFCASSVGGTGVQPQHFGDGTRLSIL.

J is TRBJ1-2 and V is TRBV4-1; D is possibly TRBD1 (5 bases). The ends were cut back, 5 bases at V and 7 bases at J, with 11 bases in the middle. This CDR3 has 12 residues. Germline V gives CDR1 MGHRA, CDR2 YSYEKL. The CDR3 is CASSNFRAGYTF. The CDR3 bases are TGCGCCAGCAGCAACTTCAGGGCTGGCTACACCTTC.

V usage is TRBV7-8 and J usage is TRBJ2-5; TRBD2 agrees at 7 bases. The germline gives CDR1 SGHVS, CDR2 FQNEAQ. The CDR3 contains 12 residues. J was trimmed by 7 bases and V by 4 bases; bases with no gene match: 3. The CDR3 spells CASSSPGGTQYF. In DNA form, the CDR3 reads TGTGCCAGCAGCTCCCCGGGGGGGACCCAGTACTTC.

V usage is TRBV5-1 and J usage is TRBJ2-5; 7 bases align to TRBD1. Germline loops: CDR1 SGHRS, CDR2 YFSETQ. The CDR3 is made up of 13 amino acids. V lost 4 bases and J lost 3; bases outside the gene matches: 3. The CDR3 protein is CASSAGQEETQYF. CDR3 in DNA: TGCGCCAGCAGCGCAGGACAGGAAGAGACCCAGTACTTC. Full variable domain (remainder filled in from reference TRBV5-1 and TRBJ2-5): KAGVTQTPRYLIKTRGQQVTLSCSPISGHRSVSWYQQTPGQGLQFLFEYFSETQRNKGNFPGRFSGRQFSNSRSEMNVSTLELGDSALYLCASSAGQEETQYFGPGTRLLVL.

The chain uses TRBV12-5 and TRBJ2-7, with TRBD1 matching over 10 bases. Unmatched junction bases numbered 5, after V lost 1 base and J lost 2 bases. Germline CDR1 LGHNT, CDR2 FRNRAP. This CDR3 is built from 16 residues. This chain's CDR3 is CASGLGRQGAAYEQYF. DNA for the CDR3: TGTGCTAGTGGTTTGGGTCGACAGGGGGCTGCCTACGAGCAGTACTTC.

This sequence joins TRBV9 and TRBJ2-5; possibly TRBD2 for D (6 bases). Germline CDR1 reads SGDLS; CDR2 reads YYNGEE. The CDR3 is made up of 16 amino acids. V lost 0 bases, J lost 1 base, and 13 bases lay in between. The CDR3 loop reads CASSVDRGRPQETQYF. Here the CDR3 DNA reads TGTGCCAGCAGCGTAGACCGGGGGAGACCCCAAGAGACCCAGTACTTC.

The chain has TRBV7-3 and TRBJ2-2; D ambiguous. V was shortened by 1 base and J by 0 bases, with 9 bases between the two germline ends. The CDR3 has 16 amino acids. Germline loops: CDR1 SGHTA, CDR2 FQGTGA. CDR3 region: CASSLMASSNTGELFF. In nucleotides, the CDR3 is TGTGCCAGCAGCTTAATGGCATCCTCGAACACCGGGGAGCTGTTTTTT.

The genes are TRBV7-2 and TRBJ2-7, with 7 nucleotides matching TRBD2. This CDR3 is 14 amino acids long. Germline values: CDR1 SGHTA, CDR2 FQGNSA. V lost 1 base and J lost 2; bases outside the gene matches: 2. The CDR3 sequence: CASSLGGGTYEQYF. The DNA of the CDR3 is TGTGCCAGCAGCTTAGGGGGGGGTACCTACGAGCAGTACTTC.

On this clone: This specimen includes other DNA sequences encoding the same CDR3. The chain has TRBV9 and TRBJ2-2; D is uncertain. Germline lookup yields CDR1 SGDLS and CDR2 YYNGEE. The V gene lost 0 bases and the J gene lost 5 bases, with 8 bases spanning the gap. The CDR3 sequence is 14 residues long. CDR3 residues: CASSVVQNTGELFF. CDR3 DNA sequence: TGTGCCAGCAGCGTAGTTCAGAATACCGGGGAGCTGTTTTTT.

The V and J genes are TRBV27 and TRBJ2-3; 9 bases agree with TRBD1. Unmatched junction bases numbered 4, after V lost 9 bases and J lost 0 bases. Germline V gene lookup returns CDR1 MNHEY and CDR2 SMNVEV (reference sequence). The CDR3 covers 14 residues. The CDR3 nucleotides are TGTGCCAGTGGACAGGGGATGAGCACAGATACGCAGTATTTT. Its protein is CASGQGMSTDTQYF.

V is TRBV5-1 and J is TRBJ2-3, with 8 bases aligning to TRBD2. The trim removed 4 bases at V and 1 base at J, leaving 11 bases unmatched. Germline loops: CDR1 SGHRS, CDR2 YFSETQ. The CDR3 is 17 residues long. The CDR3 here is CASSLTPGSGGTDTQYF. CDR3 nucleotide sequence: TGCGCCAGCAGCCTGACCCCGGGTAGCGGGGGCACAGATACGCAGTATTTT.

J is TRBJ2-7 and V is TRBV27, with a tentative D call TRBD2 (5 bases). Germline CDR1 reads MNHEY; CDR2 reads SMNVEV (reference sequence). Trimming took off 2 bases at V and 0 bases at J, with 11 bases between the two ends. The CDR3 consists of 15 residues. The CDR3 DNA sequence: TGTGCCAGCAGTTTAGGAGGTTTAAGCTCCTACGAGCAGTACTTC. It translates to CASSLGGLSSYEQYF.

The chain couples TRBV20-1 to TRBJ2-7; D remains ambiguous. Germline CDR1 DFQATT, CDR2 SNEGSKA (reference sequence). V was pared by 6 bases and J by 6 bases, with 9 bases between. The CDR3 length is 10 residues. This CDR3 is CSARFGEQYF. The CDR3 nucleotides read TGCAGTGCGCGGTTCGGCGAGCAGTACTTC.

This clone showed up just a few times. A junction end diverges from the germline sequence, so it may reflect a read error. The chain recombines TRBV7-7 with TRBJ2-5; D gene uncertain. Germline loops: CDR1 SSHAT, CDR2 FNYEAQ (reference sequence). This CDR3 spans 15 amino acids. In DNA form, the CDR3 reads TGTGCTAGCAGCTTAGGCCTCCAACTACAAGAGACCCAGTACTTC. Its protein is CASSLGLQLQETQYF.